The 19 T cell receptor beta chains below all came from one sample that was sequenced in a study of blood T cells in healthy people across ages. Sample-barcoded 5' priming and a J-beta primer mix drove a second PCR of roughly 7 to 11 cycles. MiXCR, applied by TCRdb to the 5' RACE reads, yields one record per CDR3 protein. The sample lists hundreds of thousands of distinct CDR3 sequences, roughly 50% occurring once. Sequencing input: blood. These receptor sequences come from a woman aged 60-75 years in good health.

This clonotype has only one observation. This sequence joins TRBV29-1 and TRBJ2-3, with D perhaps matching TRBD1 or TRBD2 (6 bases each). V was clipped by 4 bases and J by 1 base, with 12 bases between them. Germline V lookup: CDR1 SQVTM, CDR2 ANQGSEA. This CDR3 comprises 14 residues. Here the CDR3 DNA reads TGCAGCGTTGCGGGGGCGTGGGGCACAGATACGCAGTATTTT. Its protein is CSVAGAWGTDTQYF.

This clonotype was seen only a few times. The V and J genes are TRBV5-1 and TRBJ2-7; 8 bases agree with TRBD2. The CDR3 consists of 14 residues. The germline CDR1 and CDR2 sequences are SGHRS and YFSETQ. The J segment lost 7 bases and the V segment lost 0 bases, leaving 6 bases of the junction unmatched. Here the CDR3 reads CASSLGSGTLEQYF. As DNA, the CDR3 is TGCGCCAGCAGCTTGGGTAGCGGGACGTTAGAGCAGTACTTC.

This clonotype occurred a few times. The chain couples TRBV20-1 to TRBJ2-7; 11 bases are shared with TRBD1. The V gene's germline CDR1 is DFQATT and CDR2 SNEGSKA (reference sequence). With 4 bases clipped from V and 5 bases from J, the junction kept 4 bases outside the gene matches. CDR3 length: 13 amino acids. CDR3 region: CSAIRDRGNEQYF. The CDR3 DNA reads TGCAGTGCTATCCGGGACAGGGGGAACGAGCAGTACTTC.

The CDR3 protein is CSAGNRETQYF. CDR3 DNA sequence: TGCAGTGCGGGTAATCGGGAGACCCAGTACTTC. The V and J genes are TRBV20-1 and TRBJ2-5, with D unclear. Trimming removed 6 bases from V and 5 bases from J, with 10 bases in between. Germline V gives CDR1 DFQATT, CDR2 SNEGSKA (reference sequence). The CDR3 totals 11 residues.

The chain links TRBV10-3 to TRBJ2-1, with D possibly being TRBD2 (5 bases). The end of the DNA aligns better with TRBJ2-7, so the J call may be wrong. The CDR3 contains 12 residues. The germline CDR1 and CDR2 sequences are ENHRY and SYGVKD. CDR3: CAISISGEEQYF. CDR3 DNA sequence: TGTGCCATCAGCATTTCTGGGGAGGAGCAGTACTTC.

The rearrangement joins TRBV28 to TRBJ2-7; TRBD1 or TRBD2 may be the D gene (5 bases each). CDR3 length: 14 amino acids. Trimming removed 7 bases from V and 3 bases from J, with 16 bases in between. Per the germline V gene, CDR1 is MDHEN and CDR2 is SYDVKM. CDR3 amino acids: CASKISGTGYEQYF. As DNA, the CDR3 is TGTGCCAGCAAAATTTCGGGGACGGGCTACGAGCAGTACTTC.

The V and J genes are TRBV11-2 and TRBJ2-5; D unresolved. TRBJ2-7 explains the end of the DNA better; the J call may be wrong. The CDR3 runs 15 residues. Per germline, CDR1 SGHAT and CDR2 FQNNGV. CDR3 in DNA: TGTGCCAGCAGCTTAGGAACAACGTATCGGCACGAGCAGTACTTC. Its protein product is CASSLGTTYRHEQYF.

The rearrangement uses TRBV6-2 or TRBV6-3 and TRBJ1-2; D is unclear. CDR3 size: 13 residues. The V end lost 6 bases, the J end lost 4 bases, and 12 bases lay between the germline ends. From germline, CDR1 is MNHEY and CDR2 SVGEGT. The CDR3 here is CASRWERPYGYTF. As DNA, the CDR3 is TGTGCCAGCAGATGGGAGCGACCCTATGGCTACACCTTC.

The chain links TRBV20-1 to TRBJ2-3; 8 nucleotides align to TRBD1. CDR1 and CDR2 (germline): DFQATT, SNEGSKA (reference sequence). The CDR3 loop spans 18 amino acids. V trimming: 0 bases; J trimming: 2 bases; junction bases outside the gene matches: 13. The CDR3 region is CSARDPPGGVIPTDTQYF. CDR3 sequence (DNA): TGCAGTGCTAGAGATCCCCCAGGGGGCGTGATCCCCACAGATACGCAGTATTTT.

The chain recombines TRBV7-2 with TRBJ2-7; possible D gene TRBD2, 5 bases. The CDR3 totals 13 residues. V lost 4 bases to trimming and J lost 6 bases, with 13 bases between them. Germline V lookup: CDR1 SGHTA, CDR2 FQGNSA. The CDR3 here is CASSSPSSGEQYF. The CDR3 DNA is TGTGCCAGCAGCTCCCCTAGCAGCGGCGAGCAGTACTTC.

The J gene is TRBJ1-1, the V gene TRBV2; weak D call: TRBD1 (6 bases). CDR1 and CDR2 from the germline V gene are SNHLY and FYNNEI. This CDR3 has 17 residues. V gave up 5 bases and J gave up 1 base, with 20 bases separating them. The CDR3 nucleotides read TGTGCCAGCAGTTGGGGGGGCTTTCGGGGACGGAACACTGAAGCTTTCTTT. Translated: CASSWGGFRGRNTEAFF. Full variable domain (remainder filled in from reference TRBV2 and TRBJ1-1): EPEVTQTPSHQVTQMGQEVILRCVPISNHLYFYWYRQILGQKVEFLVSFYNNEISEKSEIFDDQFSVERPDGSNFTLKIRSTKLEDSAMYFCASSWGGFRGRNTEAFFGQGTRLTVV.

The V and J genes are TRBV4-3 and TRBJ1-1; D is undetermined. Trimming removed 4 bases from V and 3 bases from J, with 12 bases in between. Germline V gene data show CDR1 as LGHNA and CDR2 as YSLEER. The CDR3 is 14 residues long. CDR3 region: CASSRKLWDTEAFF. In DNA, the CDR3 is TGCGCCAGCAGCCGCAAACTCTGGGACACTGAAGCTTTCTTT.

This clonotype was seen once. The chain is built from TRBV15 and TRBJ2-7; D tentatively reads TRBD1 or TRBD2 (7 bases each). Germline loops: CDR1 LNHNV, CDR2 YYDKDF (reference sequence). With 2 bases removed from V and 3 bases from J, the gap between germline ends came to 23 bases. CDR3 size: 18 residues. The CDR3 DNA sequence: TGTGCCACCAGCAGAAATACACAGGGGAGGGGGGGTTACTACGAGCAGTACTTC. Translated: CATSRNTQGRGGYYEQYF.

The V gene is TRBV7-2, the J gene TRBJ2-6; no reliable D call. Looked up from germline, CDR1 is SGHTA and CDR2 is FQGNSA. The CDR3 contains 15 residues. V was pared by 7 bases and J by 1 base, with 11 bases between. The CDR3 coding sequence is TGTGCCAGCACCGATCCATTATCTGGGGCCAACGTCCTGACTTTC. This encodes CASTDPLSGANVLTF.

V is TRBV6-4 and J is TRBJ2-7; D might be TRBD2 (6 bases). Germline CDR1 MRHNA, CDR2 SNTAGT. With 7 bases removed from V and 2 bases from J, the gap between germline ends came to 18 bases. The length of the CDR3 is 15 residues. DNA of the CDR3: TGTGCCAGCATAACCGGGACTCCCCTGCCCTACGAGCAGTACTTC. This sequence encodes CASITGTPLPYEQYF.

This clonotype turned up a few times. The CDR3 spells CASSSRSGRAGDEQYF. CDR3 DNA sequence: TGTGCCAGCAGTTCTCGGTCCGGGAGGGCCGGTGACGAGCAGTACTTC. The chain joins TRBV27 to TRBJ2-5, with 8 bases identical to TRBD2. The J call may be incorrect, as the DNA end agrees better with TRBJ2-7. Germline CDR1 MNHEY, CDR2 SMNVEV (reference sequence). This CDR3 is 16 amino acids long.

CDR3 protein: CSARDLRRNDEQYF. The CDR3 DNA sequence: TGCAGTGCTAGAGATCTCCGCCGTAACGACGAGCAGTACTTC. The chain links TRBV20-1 to TRBJ2-4; D gene ambiguous. The J call may be in error: the DNA end matches TRBJ2-7 better. This CDR3 contains 14 residues. Germline V CDR1 and CDR2: DFQATT, SNEGSKA (reference sequence).

This clonotype occurred many times. This sequence joins TRBV3-1 and TRBJ2-3; 8 nucleotides line up with TRBD2. Germline values: CDR1 LGHDT, CDR2 YNNKEL (reference sequence). The CDR3 contains 15 residues. V shed 0 bases, J shed 5 bases, and the junction held 4 bases outside the gene matches. CDR3 in DNA: TGTGCCAGCAGCCAAGAGACGGGAGGGCGAGATACGCAGTATTTT. Translated, it gives CASSQETGGRDTQYF.

Turning to this clonotype: A junction boundary mismatches the germline segment, possibly from a read error. The chain uses TRBV15 and TRBJ1-1; no reliable D call. This CDR3 has 14 amino acids. Germline V gives CDR1 LNHNV, CDR2 YYDKDF (reference sequence). Here the CDR3 DNA reads TGTGCCACCAGCAGAGATCCGGTGAACACTGGAGCTTTCTTT. Its translation is CATSRDPVNTGAFF.